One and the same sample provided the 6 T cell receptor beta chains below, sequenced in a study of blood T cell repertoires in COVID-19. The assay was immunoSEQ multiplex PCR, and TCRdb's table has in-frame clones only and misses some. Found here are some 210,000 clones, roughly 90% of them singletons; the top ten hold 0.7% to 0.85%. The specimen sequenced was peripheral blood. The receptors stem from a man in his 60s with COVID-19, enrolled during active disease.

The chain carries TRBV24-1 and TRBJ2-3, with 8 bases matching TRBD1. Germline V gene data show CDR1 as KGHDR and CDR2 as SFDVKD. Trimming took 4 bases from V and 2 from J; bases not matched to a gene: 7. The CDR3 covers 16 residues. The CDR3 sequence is CATSDPGGADTDTQYF. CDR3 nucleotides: TGTGCCACCAGTGACCCAGGGGGCGCCGACACAGATACGCAGTATTTT.

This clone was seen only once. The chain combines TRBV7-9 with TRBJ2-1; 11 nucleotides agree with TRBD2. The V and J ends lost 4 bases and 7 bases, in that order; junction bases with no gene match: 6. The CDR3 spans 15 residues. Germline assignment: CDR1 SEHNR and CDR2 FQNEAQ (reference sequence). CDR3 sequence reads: CASSSPSGGRNEQFF. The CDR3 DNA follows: TGTGCCAGCAGCTCCCCTAGCGGGGGGAGGAATGAGCAGTTCTTC. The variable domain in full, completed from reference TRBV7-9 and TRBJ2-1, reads DTGVSQNPRHKITKRGQNVTFRCDPISEHNRLYWYRQTLGQGPEFLTYFQNEAQLEKSRLLSDRFSAERPKGSFSTLEIQRTEQGDSAMYLCASSSPSGGRNEQFFGPGTRLTVL.

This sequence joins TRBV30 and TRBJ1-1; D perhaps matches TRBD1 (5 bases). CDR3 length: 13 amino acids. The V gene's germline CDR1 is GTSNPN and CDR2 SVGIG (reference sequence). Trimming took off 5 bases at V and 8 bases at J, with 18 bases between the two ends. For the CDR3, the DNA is TGTGCCTGGGGAGGATCCGTGGGACTGGAAGCTTTCTTT. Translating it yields CAWGGSVGLEAFF. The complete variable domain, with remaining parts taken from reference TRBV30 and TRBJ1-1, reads SQTIHQWPATLVQPVGSPLSLECTVEGTSNPNLYWYRQAAGRGLQLLFYSVGIGQISSEVPQNLSASRPQDRQFILSSKKLLLSDSGFYLCAWGGSVGLEAFFGQGTRLTVV.

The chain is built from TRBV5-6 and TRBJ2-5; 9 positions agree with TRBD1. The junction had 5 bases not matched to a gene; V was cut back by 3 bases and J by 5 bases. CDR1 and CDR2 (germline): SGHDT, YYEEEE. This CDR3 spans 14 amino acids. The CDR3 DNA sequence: TGTGCCAGCAGCTCCCCGGGACAGGGCGAGACCCAGTACTTC. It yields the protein CASSSPGQGETQYF.

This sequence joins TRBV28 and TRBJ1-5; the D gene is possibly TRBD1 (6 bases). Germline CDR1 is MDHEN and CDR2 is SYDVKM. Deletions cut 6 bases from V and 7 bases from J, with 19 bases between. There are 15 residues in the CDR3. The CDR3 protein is CASRPQTGVSQPQHF. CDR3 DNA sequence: TGTGCCAGCAGACCCCAGACAGGAGTGAGCCAGCCCCAGCATTTT.

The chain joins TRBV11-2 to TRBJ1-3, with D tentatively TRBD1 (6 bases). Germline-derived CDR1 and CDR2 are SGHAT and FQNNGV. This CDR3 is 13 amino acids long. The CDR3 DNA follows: TGTTTCCAGGGGAAAACGGGAGGAAACACCATATATTTT. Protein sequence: CFQGKTGGNTIYF.